The following is a T cell receptor (beta chain) sequence with its context. Its specific antigen is unknown. No much larger clonotype is one base removed from it; base qualities were not supplied. As encoded in the germline V gene, CDR1 is SGHRS while CDR2 is YFSETQ. Reading from cysteine to phenylalanine, the CDR3 counts 14 amino acids. Of all the DNA, just the CDR3 is kept, 42 bases in frame from base 1. Trimming takes 0 bases from V and 4 bases from J, and the germline ends sit 11 bases apart. The data belong to a study of lymphopenia after photon versus proton radiotherapy (dated by TCRdb to between 2017 and 2020). About the investigation overall: The study compared the immunological effects of photon versus proton radiation therapy in patients with gastrointestinal tumors who developed high-grade lymphopenia. The study aimed to characterize how the two radiation modalities differ in their impact on the immune system. The 20 patients in the cohort had gastrointestinal tumors, were treated with either photon or proton therapy, and subsequently developed lymphopenia. The research as a whole found: Across the cohort, an inverse correlation was found between a larger post-nadir drop in TCR diversity and overall survival time among patients who died. The survival association was assessed only in patients who died, and better survival with proton therapy was presented by the authors as a possibility rather than a demonstrated result. Relative stability during treatment was observed in proton-treated patients, whereas loss of naive T cells and TCR diversity and gain of effector/memory populations were observed in photon-treated patients. Once the lymphocyte count had reached its nadir, the repertoires of photon-treated patients showed oligoclonal expansion, particularly of CD8+ Temra cells, and this expansion drove the decline in diversity.

Library preparation employed the immunoSEQ multiplex PCR assay. T cell repertoires were profiled with deep sequencing of rearranged TCR beta loci together with multiparametric flow cytometry. Sourced from immuneACCESS, this table was stored by TCRdb with only in-frame sequences that have V and J called. A share of the clones is absent; for the studies checked, an unresolved V gene accounts for under half, and the remainder has no known explanation. Counted in this sample were 55,000 to 85,000 clones; about nine tenths of them appeared once. Together, the top ten hold 2.2% of the sample. The V and J segments used are TRBV5-1 and TRBJ2-7; TRBD2 is a weak D gene call, 7 bases matching. This clonotype was obtained from a woman aged 40-49 years with cholangiocarcinoma. Sequenced material: peripheral blood, taken from a patient treated with photon-based radiotherapy. The CDR3 reads as follows: CASSLAGGQYEQYF. The DNA sequence is given as TGCGCCAGCAGCTTGGCCGGGGGGCAATACGAGCAGTACTTC.